This is a list of T cell receptor beta chains from one sample in a study of glioma-infiltrating T cells. TCRdb itself ran the multiplex PCR reads through MiXCR, one entry per CDR3 protein. The repertoire consists of around 93,000 distinct CDR3 sequences, with about 37% occurring once and the leading ten covering less than 45%. Sequencing used glioma tissue, nonneoplastic brain tissue, or PBMCs (not recorded which). Source of these receptors: a human donor with low-grade glioma or glioblastoma, undergoing nonglioma brain surgery, or in good health (not recorded which). Both conserved end residues are part of each CDR3. Fields, in order: CDR3 DNA, CDR3 protein, J gene, V gene, D gene, clone size. D genes are given only for firm matches. Not every row has a clone size; where given, it reads once, few, many or a size class.

DNA: TGTGCCAGCAGCTTGACGAGACAGGGGGCTTCTGGGGCCAACGTCCTGACTTTC; CDR3: CASSLTRQGASGANVLTF; J: TRBJ2-6; V: TRBV11-3; D: TRBD1; size: NA
DNA: TGTGCCAGCAGCGTAGTTCTTGGCTCAAGGGAGACCCAGTACTTC; CDR3: CASSVVLGSRETQYF; J: TRBJ2-5; V: TRBV9; D: NA; size: many
DNA: TGTGCCATCAGTTTGGGAGGGGATCAGCCCCAGCATTTT; CDR3: CAISLGGDQPQHF; J: TRBJ1-5; V: TRBV10-3; D: NA; size: many
DNA: TGTGCCAGCAGAGAGAGGGATGGCTACACCTTC; CDR3: CASRERDGYTF; J: TRBJ1-2; V: TRBV28; D: NA; size: many
DNA: TGTGCTAGTGGTTTGACTTCTCATTCTCCGCTCTTC; CDR3: CASGLTSHSPLF; J: TRBJ2-1; V: TRBV12-5; D: NA; size: NA
DNA: TGTGCCAGCAGGGAGGGAGGGGGCCGGGAGCAGTACTTC; CDR3: CASREGGGREQYF; J: TRBJ2-7; V: TRBV25-1; D: NA; size: many
DNA: TGTGCCTGGAGTGAACAACTCGACCAGCCCCAGCATTTT; CDR3: CAWSEQLDQPQHF; J: TRBJ1-5; V: TRBV30; D: NA; size: many
DNA: TGTGCCAGCAGTGATAGCGGGAACTACGAGCAGTACTTC; CDR3: CASSDSGNYEQYF; J: TRBJ2-7; V: TRBV2; D: TRBD2; size: many
DNA: TGTGCCAGCAGCGCAGCCCCAGGCGCCGACTACTTC; CDR3: CASSAAPGADYF; J: TRBJ2-5; V: TRBV3-1; D: NA; size: many
DNA: TGTGCCAGCAGCCACGGGACAAAAGCTTCAGATACGCAGTATTTT; CDR3: CASSHGTKASDTQYF; J: TRBJ2-3; V: TRBV6-2/TRBV6-3; D: NA; size: many
DNA: TGTGCCAGCAGTTACCCGACTAGCGGAGGAATCTCCTACAATGAGCAGTTCTTC; CDR3: CASSYPTSGGISYNEQFF; J: TRBJ2-1; V: TRBV6-2/TRBV6-3; D: TRBD2; size: many
DNA: TGCGCCAGCAGCCAAGAAGGAGGGCTTGGATCCACTGAAGCTTTCTTT; CDR3: CASSQEGGLGSTEAFF; J: TRBJ1-1; V: TRBV4-3; D: NA; size: many
DNA: TGTGCCAGCAGCTCGGCTAGCACGGGGTACGAGCAGTACTTC; CDR3: CASSSASTGYEQYF; J: TRBJ2-7; V: TRBV7-2; D: NA; size: many
DNA: TGTGCCAGCATTTACCCGACAGGGATCGGCGCAGATACGCAGTATTTT; CDR3: CASIYPTGIGADTQYF; J: TRBJ2-3; V: TRBV6-6; D: TRBD1; size: NA
DNA: TGTGCCAGCAGCCCCTGGACCCGGGGGTCCTACGAGCAGTACTTC; CDR3: CASSPWTRGSYEQYF; J: TRBJ2-7; V: TRBV11-1; D: NA; size: NA
DNA: TGTGCCAGTAGTATAGTCGGACAAAGCAATGAGCAGTTCTTC; CDR3: CASSIVGQSNEQFF; J: TRBJ2-1; V: TRBV19; D: NA; size: many
DNA: TGTGCCAGCAGTCGAACATCCGAGCAGTACTTC; CDR3: CASSRTSEQYF; J: TRBJ2-7; V: TRBV6-2/TRBV6-3; D: NA; size: NA
DNA: TGTGCCACCAGTGACCCCCGCCCGGACGCCCGGAATGAGCAGTTCTTC; CDR3: CATSDPRPDARNEQFF; J: TRBJ2-1; V: TRBV24-1; D: NA; size: many
DNA: TGTGCCAGCAGCGCCACAGGGATCTACGAGCAGTACTTC; CDR3: CASSATGIYEQYF; J: TRBJ2-7; V: TRBV5-4; D: NA; size: few
DNA: TGTGCCAGCAGTCCCCGGGACGCTTCCTACGAGCAGTACTTC; CDR3: CASSPRDASYEQYF; J: TRBJ2-7; V: TRBV28; D: NA; size: many
DNA: TGTGCCACCAGCAGAGCGGGGGGGCGCCAAGAGACCCAGTACTTC; CDR3: CATSRAGGRQETQYF; J: TRBJ2-5; V: TRBV15; D: TRBD2; size: large
DNA: TGTGCCAGTAGTATCCGCGGAGGCACAGATACGCAGTATTTT; CDR3: CASSIRGGTDTQYF; J: TRBJ2-3; V: TRBV19; D: NA; size: many
DNA: TGTGCCAGCAGCCATCAAGGACTATCCGGGGCCAACGTCCTGACTTTC; CDR3: CASSHQGLSGANVLTF; J: TRBJ2-6; V: TRBV3-1; D: NA; size: few